The clone carrying this TCR beta chain is a singleton in its sample. Its antigen is undetermined. These data come from a study of T cell responses to AZD1222 COVID-19 vaccine. General study results and limits: Donors were largely white British and mainly female; clonal diversity was possibly underestimated.

Produced via immunoSEQ multiplex PCR; TCRdb's table is partial and in-frame only. The data hold under 200,000 clones, with approximately 90% observed a single time. The sequence was collected from an adult who received the MenACWY meningococcal vaccine as a control. The sequences come from peripheral blood, collected 28 days after the second dose of the MenACWY control vaccine.

The CDR3 spells CASSSLYGTGRYGYTF. The DNA of the CDR3 is TGTGCCAGCAGTTCCTTGTACGGGACAGGGAGGTATGGCTACACCTTC. The chain uses TRBV6-5 and TRBJ1-2, with 9 bases matching TRBD1. The ends lost 4 bases at V and 5 bases at J; junction bases unmatched: 11. Germline CDR1 reads MNHEY; CDR2 reads SVGAGI. The CDR3 contains 16 residues.